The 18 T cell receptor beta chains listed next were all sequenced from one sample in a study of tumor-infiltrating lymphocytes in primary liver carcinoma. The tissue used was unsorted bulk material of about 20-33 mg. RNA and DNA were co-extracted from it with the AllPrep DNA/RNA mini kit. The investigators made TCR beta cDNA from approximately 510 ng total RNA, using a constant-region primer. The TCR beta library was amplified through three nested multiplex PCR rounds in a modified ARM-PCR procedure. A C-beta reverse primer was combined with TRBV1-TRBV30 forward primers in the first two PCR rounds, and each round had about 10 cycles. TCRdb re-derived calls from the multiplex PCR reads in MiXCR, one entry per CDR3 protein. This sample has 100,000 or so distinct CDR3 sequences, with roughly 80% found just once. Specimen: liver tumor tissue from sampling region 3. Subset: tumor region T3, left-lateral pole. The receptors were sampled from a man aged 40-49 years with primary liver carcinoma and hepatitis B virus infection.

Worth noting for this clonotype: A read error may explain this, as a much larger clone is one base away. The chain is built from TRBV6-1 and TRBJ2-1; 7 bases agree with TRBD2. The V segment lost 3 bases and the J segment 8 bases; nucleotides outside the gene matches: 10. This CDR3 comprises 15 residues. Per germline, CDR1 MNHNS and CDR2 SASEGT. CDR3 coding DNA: TGTGCCAGCAGTGATTACACTAGCGCCACATATGAGCAGTTCTTC. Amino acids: CASSDYTSATYEQFF.

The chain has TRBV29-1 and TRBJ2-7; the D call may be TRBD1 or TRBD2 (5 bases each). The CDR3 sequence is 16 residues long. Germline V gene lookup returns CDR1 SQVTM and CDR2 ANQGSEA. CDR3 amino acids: CGALPSGTGTHYEQYF. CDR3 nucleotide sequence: TGCGGCGCCTTGCCATCTGGGACCGGCACTCACTACGAGCAGTACTTC.

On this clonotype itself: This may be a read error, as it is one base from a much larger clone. The CDR3 loop is CASSSKTGGPGTGELFF. In DNA, the CDR3 is TGTGCCAGCAGTTCAAAAACGGGAGGACCCGGAACCGGGGAGCTGTTTTTT. This chain links TRBV28 with TRBJ2-2, with 7 bases aligning to TRBD2. There are 17 residues in the CDR3. CDR1 and CDR2 from the germline V gene are MDHEN and SYDVKM. V dropped 4 bases and J dropped 5; count of bases not matched to a gene: 13.

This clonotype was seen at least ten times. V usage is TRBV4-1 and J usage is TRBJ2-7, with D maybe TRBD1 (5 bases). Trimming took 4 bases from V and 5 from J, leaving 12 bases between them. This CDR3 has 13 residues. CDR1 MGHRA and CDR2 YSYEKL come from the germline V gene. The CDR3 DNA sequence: TGCGCCAGCAGCCGTCCTTTAGGGGACGAGCAGTACTTC. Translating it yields CASSRPLGDEQYF.

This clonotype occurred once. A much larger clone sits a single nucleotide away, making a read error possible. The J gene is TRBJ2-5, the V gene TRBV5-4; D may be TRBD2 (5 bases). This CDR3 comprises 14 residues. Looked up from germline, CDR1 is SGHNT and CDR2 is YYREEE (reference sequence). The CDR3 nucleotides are TGTGCCAGCAGCTCGGGGTCGATCGGGGAGACCCTGTACTTC. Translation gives CASSSGSIGETLYF.

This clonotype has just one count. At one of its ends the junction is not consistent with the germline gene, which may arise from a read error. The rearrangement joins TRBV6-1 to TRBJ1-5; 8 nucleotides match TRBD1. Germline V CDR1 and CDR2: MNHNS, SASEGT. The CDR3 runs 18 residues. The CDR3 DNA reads TGTGCCTGCAGTCCAACAGGGGGACGGGGGAGAGTTAATCAGCCCCAGCATTTT. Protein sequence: CACSPTGGRGRVNQPQHF.

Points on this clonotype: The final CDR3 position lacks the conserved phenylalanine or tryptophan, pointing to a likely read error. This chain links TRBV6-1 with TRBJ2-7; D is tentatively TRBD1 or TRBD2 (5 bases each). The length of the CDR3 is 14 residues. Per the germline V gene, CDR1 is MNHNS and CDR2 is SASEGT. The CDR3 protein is CVSRRGLSSYEQYY. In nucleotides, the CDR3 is TGTGTCAGCCGCCGGGGCCTGAGCTCCTACGAGCAGTACTAC.

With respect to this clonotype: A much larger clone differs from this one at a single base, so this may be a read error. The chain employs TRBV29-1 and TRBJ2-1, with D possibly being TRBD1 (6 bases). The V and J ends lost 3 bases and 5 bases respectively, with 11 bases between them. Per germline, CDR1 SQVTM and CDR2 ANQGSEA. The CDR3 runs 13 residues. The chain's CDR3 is CSVEWDTNNEQFF. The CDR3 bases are TGCAGCGTTGAGTGGGACACCAACAATGAGCAGTTCTTC.

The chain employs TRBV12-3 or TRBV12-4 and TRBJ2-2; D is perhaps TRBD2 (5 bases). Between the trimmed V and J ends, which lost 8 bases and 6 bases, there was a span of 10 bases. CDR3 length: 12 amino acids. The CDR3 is CASDYAAGELFF. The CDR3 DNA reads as TGTGCCAGCGACTATGCGGCCGGGGAGCTGTTTTTT.

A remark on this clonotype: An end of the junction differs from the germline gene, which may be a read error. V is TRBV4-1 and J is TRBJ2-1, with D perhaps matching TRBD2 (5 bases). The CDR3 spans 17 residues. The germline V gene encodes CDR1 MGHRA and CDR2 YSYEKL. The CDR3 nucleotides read TGCGCCAGCGGCCAGGAACTAGAGGTCCCTCCCTACAATGAGCAGTTCTTC. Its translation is CASGQELEVPPYNEQFF.

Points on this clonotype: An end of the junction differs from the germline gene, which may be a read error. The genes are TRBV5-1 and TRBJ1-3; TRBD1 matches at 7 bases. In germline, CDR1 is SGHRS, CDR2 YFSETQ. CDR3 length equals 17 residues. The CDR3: CANSLESQGGAGDTIYF. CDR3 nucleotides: TGCGCCAACAGCTTGGAGAGCCAGGGGGGAGCAGGAGACACCATATATTTT.

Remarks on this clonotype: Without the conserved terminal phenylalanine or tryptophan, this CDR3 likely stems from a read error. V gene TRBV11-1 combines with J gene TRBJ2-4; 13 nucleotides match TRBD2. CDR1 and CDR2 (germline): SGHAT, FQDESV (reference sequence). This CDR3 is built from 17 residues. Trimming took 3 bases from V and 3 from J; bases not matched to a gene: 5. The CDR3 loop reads CASSFTGTSGIKNIQYT. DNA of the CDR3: TGTGCCAGCAGCTTTACCGGGACTAGCGGGATCAAAAACATTCAGTACACC.

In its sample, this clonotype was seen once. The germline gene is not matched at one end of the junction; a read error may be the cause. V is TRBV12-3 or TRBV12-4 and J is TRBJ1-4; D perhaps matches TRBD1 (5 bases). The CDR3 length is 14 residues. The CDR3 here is CASKLTEHNEKLFF. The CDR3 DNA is TGTGCCAGCAAACTGACAGAACATAATGAGAAACTGTTTTTT.

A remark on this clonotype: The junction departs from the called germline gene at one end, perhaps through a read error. CDR3 region: CASHLPGQGTYGYSF. In DNA, the CDR3 is TGTGCCAGCCACCTACCGGGACAGGGAACCTATGGCTACAGTTTC. J is TRBJ1-2 and V is TRBV28, with TRBD1 identical over 9 bases. The CDR3 contains 15 residues. Germline V gene sequence: CDR1 MDHEN, CDR2 SYDVKM.

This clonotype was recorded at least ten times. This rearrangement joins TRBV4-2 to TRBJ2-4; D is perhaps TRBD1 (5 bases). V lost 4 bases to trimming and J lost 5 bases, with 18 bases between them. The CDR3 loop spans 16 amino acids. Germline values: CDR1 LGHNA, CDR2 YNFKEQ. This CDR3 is CASSREALGQQNIQYF. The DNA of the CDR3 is TGTGCCAGCAGCCGAGAAGCGTTGGGGCAGCAAAACATTCAGTACTTC.

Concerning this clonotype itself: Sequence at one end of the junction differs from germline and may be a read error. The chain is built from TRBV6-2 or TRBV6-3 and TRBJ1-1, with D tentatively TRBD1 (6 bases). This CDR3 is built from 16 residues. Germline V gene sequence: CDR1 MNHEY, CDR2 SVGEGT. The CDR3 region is CASSYSRDKMNTEAFF. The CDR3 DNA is TGTGCCAGCAGTTACTCGAGGGACAAGATGAATACTGAAGCTTTCTTT.

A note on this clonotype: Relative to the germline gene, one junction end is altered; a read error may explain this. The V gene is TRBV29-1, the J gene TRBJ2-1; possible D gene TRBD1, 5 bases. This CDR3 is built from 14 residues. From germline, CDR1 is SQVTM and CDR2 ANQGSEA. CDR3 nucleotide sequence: TGCAGCGTTACCGTAGCTAGGGGTTACAATGAACAGTTCTTC. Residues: CSVTVARGYNEQFF.

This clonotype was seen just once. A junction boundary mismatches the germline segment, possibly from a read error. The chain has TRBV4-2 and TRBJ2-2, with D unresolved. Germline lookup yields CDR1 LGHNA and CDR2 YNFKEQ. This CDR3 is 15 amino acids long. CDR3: CASGQLIDHTGELFF. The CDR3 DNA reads TGTGCCAGCGGCCAGTTGATAGACCACACCGGGGAGCTGTTTTTT.